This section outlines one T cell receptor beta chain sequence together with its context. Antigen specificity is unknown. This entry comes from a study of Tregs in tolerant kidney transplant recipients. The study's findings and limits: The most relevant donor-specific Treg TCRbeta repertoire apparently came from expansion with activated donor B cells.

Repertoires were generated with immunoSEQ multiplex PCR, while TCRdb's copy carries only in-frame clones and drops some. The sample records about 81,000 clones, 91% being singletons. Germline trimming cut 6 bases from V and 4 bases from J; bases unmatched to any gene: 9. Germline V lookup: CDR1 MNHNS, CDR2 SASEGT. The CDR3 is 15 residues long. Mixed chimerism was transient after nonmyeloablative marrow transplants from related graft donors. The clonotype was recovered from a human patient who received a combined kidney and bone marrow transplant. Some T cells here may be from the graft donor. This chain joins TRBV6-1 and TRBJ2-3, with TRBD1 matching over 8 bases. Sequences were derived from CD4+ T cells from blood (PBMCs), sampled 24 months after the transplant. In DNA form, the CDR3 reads TGTGCCAGCAGGGACGCGGGACAGGACCCAGATACGCAGTATTTT. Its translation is CASRDAGQDPDTQYF.